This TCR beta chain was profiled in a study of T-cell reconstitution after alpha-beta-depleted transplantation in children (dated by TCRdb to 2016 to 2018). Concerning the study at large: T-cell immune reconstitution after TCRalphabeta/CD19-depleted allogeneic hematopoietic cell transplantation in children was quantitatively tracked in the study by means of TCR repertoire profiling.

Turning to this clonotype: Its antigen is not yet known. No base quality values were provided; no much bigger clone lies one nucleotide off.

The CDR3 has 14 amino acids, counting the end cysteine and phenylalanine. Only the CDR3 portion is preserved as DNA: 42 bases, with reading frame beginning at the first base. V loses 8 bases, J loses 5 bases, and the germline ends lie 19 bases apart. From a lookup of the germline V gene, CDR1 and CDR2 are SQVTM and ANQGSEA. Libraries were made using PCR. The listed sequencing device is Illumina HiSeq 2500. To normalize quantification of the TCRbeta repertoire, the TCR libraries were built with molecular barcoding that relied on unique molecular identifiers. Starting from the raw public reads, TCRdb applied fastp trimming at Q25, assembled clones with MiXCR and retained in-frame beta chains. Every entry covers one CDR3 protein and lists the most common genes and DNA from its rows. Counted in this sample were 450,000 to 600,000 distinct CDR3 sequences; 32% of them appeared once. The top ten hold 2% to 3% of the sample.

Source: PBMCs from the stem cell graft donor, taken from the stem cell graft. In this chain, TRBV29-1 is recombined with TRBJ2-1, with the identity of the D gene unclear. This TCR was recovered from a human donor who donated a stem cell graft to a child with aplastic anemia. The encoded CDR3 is CSPQGSVKDNEQFF. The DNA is TGCAGCCCCCAAGGGTCCGTTAAGGACAATGAGCAGTTCTTC.